This passage covers 20 T cell receptor beta chains from one sample sequenced in a study of beta chain features in type 1 diabetes. Whole-study findings and limits: TCRB CDR3 length was moderately but significantly reduced in all four CD4+ subsets of Type 1 diabetes patients.

The isolated RNA, all of it, was reverse transcribed, so expressed TCRB transcripts were what got sequenced. The table came from immunoSEQ multiplex PCR; TCRdb's copy has only in-frame clones and leaves some out. The sample shows 300,000 to 450,000 clones, around a tenth of them seen only once. Their cognate antigens are unknown. Sample: central memory CD4+ T cells from blood. These TCRs come from a man aged 25-45 years with type 1 diabetes.

The rearrangement links TRBV7-3 to TRBJ1-5; D may be TRBD1 (5 bases). The V end lost 5 bases, the J end lost 7 bases, and 12 bases lay between the germline ends. This CDR3 region has 13 residues. Germline values: CDR1 SGHTA, CDR2 FQGTGA. CDR3 coding DNA: TGTGCCAGCAGCCGACAGATTGGACAGCCCCAGCATTTT. This gives the protein CASSRQIGQPQHF.

In this sample, this clone turned up a few times. The chain carries TRBV29-1 and TRBJ2-6; D uncertain. This CDR3 contains 16 residues. Germline loops: CDR1 SQVTM, CDR2 ANQGSEA. The V gene lost 0 bases and the J gene lost 0 bases, with 9 bases spanning the gap. This chain's CDR3 is CSVEDPYSSGANVLTF. The CDR3 region has the DNA TGCAGCGTTGAAGATCCGTACAGCTCTGGGGCCAACGTCCTGACTTTC.

The rearrangement links TRBV5-8 to TRBJ2-5, with TRBD2 matching 7 bases. J lost 5 bases, V lost 2 bases, and 9 bases had no gene match. The V gene's germline CDR1 is SGHTS and CDR2 YDEGEE. The CDR3 covers 15 residues. The CDR3 DNA sequence: TGTGCCAGCAGCTTTTCCTCGGGAGGCGTGGAGACCCAGTACTTC. It specifies CASSFSSGGVETQYF.

This clone was seen only a few times. This chain connects TRBV27 to TRBJ2-7; TRBD1 agrees at 9 bases. The CDR3 loop spans 18 amino acids. CDR1 is MNHEY and CDR2 is SMNVEV in the germline V gene (reference sequence). V was pared by 2 bases and J by 0 bases, with 11 bases of the junction left unmatched. For the CDR3, the DNA is TGTGCCAGCAGTTTAACCGGACAGGGGAGGACGAGCTCCTACGAGCAGTACTTC. Its translation is CASSLTGQGRTSSYEQYF.

For the CDR3, the DNA is TGTGCCAGCAGCCTGACTCCGACAGGGCTCTACGAGCAGTACTTC. This translates into CASSLTPTGLYEQYF. The chain couples TRBV5-5 to TRBJ2-7; 7 bases are a match to TRBD1. CDR1 SGHKS and CDR2 YYEKEE come from the germline V gene (reference sequence). The CDR3 consists of 15 residues. J gave up 3 bases and V 4 bases, and 10 bases lay outside the gene matches.

Many counts were recorded for this clone. Here the CDR3 reads CASRSSGANTGELFF. CDR3 DNA: TGTGCCAGCAGGTCTAGCGGAGCGAACACCGGGGAGCTGTTTTTT. This chain uses TRBV6-6 with TRBJ2-2; 7 bases map to TRBD2. V shed 6 bases and J 0 bases; nucleotides not matched to a gene: 4. Germline lookup yields CDR1 MNHNY and CDR2 SVGAGI (reference sequence). This CDR3 comprises 15 residues.

This clone was observed at least ten times. At the DNA level, this CDR3 is encoded by other sequences in the same sample as well. The chain is built from TRBV7-2 and TRBJ2-5; D remains unclear. The CDR3 spans 12 residues. Germline V gene data show CDR1 as SGHTA and CDR2 as FQGNSA. V shed 0 bases and J shed 5 bases, with 4 bases lying between them. The CDR3, as DNA: TGTGCCAGCAGCTTAGCGGCGGAGACCCAGTACTTC. This encodes CASSLAAETQYF. Full variable domain (rest looked up from reference TRBV7-2 and TRBJ2-5): GAGVSQSPSNKVTEKGKDVELRCDPISGHTALYWYRQSLGQGLEFLIYFQGNSAPDKSGLPSDRFSAERTGGSVSTLTIQRTQQEDSAVYLCASSLAAETQYFGPGTRLLVL.

This clone was seen ten or more times. The chain recombines TRBV19 with TRBJ2-6; TRBD1 matches at 8 bases. Trimming removed 3 bases from V and 2 bases from J; junction bases left unmatched: 0. Germline CDR1 LNHDA, CDR2 SQIVND (reference sequence). There are 15 residues in the CDR3. The CDR3 DNA reads TGTGCCAGTAGTATCAGGGGGCCTGGGGCCAACGTCCTGACTTTC. Translated: CASSIRGPGANVLTF.

This clone was seen a few times. This chain links TRBV5-1 with TRBJ2-7, with TRBD2 matching over 7 bases. The V gene's germline CDR1 is SGHRS and CDR2 YFSETQ. J lost 6 bases, V lost 4 bases, and 13 bases had no gene match. This CDR3 is 15 amino acids long. The CDR3 here is CASSPLGAGESEQYF. CDR3 DNA: TGCGCCAGCAGCCCTCTCGGGGCGGGAGAATCCGAGCAGTACTTC.

This clone has a count of ten or more. The sample carries other DNA sequences with the same CDR3. The chain couples TRBV28 to TRBJ1-4, with D unresolved. The CDR3 spans 10 residues. V lost 9 bases to trimming and J lost 3 bases, with 2 bases between them. CDR1 and CDR2 from the germline V gene are MDHEN and SYDVKM. CDR3: CASSNEKLFF. The CDR3 DNA reads as TGTGCCAGTTCTAATGAAAAACTGTTTTTT. Complete variable domain (other parts from reference TRBV28 and TRBJ1-4): DVKVTQSSRYLVKRTGEKVFLECVQDMDHENMFWYRQDPGLGLRLIYFSYDVKMKEKGDIPEGYSVSREKKERFSLILESASTNQTSMYLCASSNEKLFFGSGTQLSVL.

This chain links TRBV5-1 with TRBJ1-4, with 11 nucleotides matching TRBD1. The V segment lost 4 bases and the J segment 8 bases; nucleotides outside the gene matches: 4. CDR3 length equals 14 residues. CDR1 is SGHRS, CDR2 YFSETQ, per germline. The CDR3 spells CASSMGQGEEKLFF. CDR3 bases: TGCGCCAGCAGCATGGGACAGGGGGAAGAAAAACTGTTTTTT.

This clone has just a few counts. This chain joins TRBV28 and TRBJ1-5; 9 bases match TRBD1. Trimming took 5 bases from V and 2 from J; bases not matched to a gene: 13. The CDR3 runs 18 residues. Per the germline V gene, CDR1 is MDHEN and CDR2 is SYDVKM. The CDR3 reads CASSLVPGQGKGNQPQHF. The CDR3 DNA reads TGTGCCAGCAGTCTTGTCCCGGGACAGGGAAAGGGCAATCAGCCCCAGCATTTT.

This clone was counted a few times. The chain uses TRBV29-1 and TRBJ2-7, with 9 nucleotides matching TRBD2. The CDR3 consists of 12 residues. The V segment lost 7 bases and the J segment 3 bases; nucleotides outside the gene matches: 4. Germline values: CDR1 SQVTM, CDR2 ANQGSEA. The CDR3: CSAKTSGYEQYF. The CDR3 DNA reads as TGCAGCGCCAAGACTAGCGGCTACGAGCAGTACTTC.

This clone was recorded at least ten times. The rearrangement links TRBV7-9 to TRBJ2-1, with 11 positions matching TRBD2. The CDR3 totals 18 residues. The V and J ends lost 2 bases and 7 bases, in that order; junction bases with no gene match: 13. Germline CDR1 is SEHNR and CDR2 is FQNEAQ (reference sequence). The CDR3 DNA sequence: TGTGCCAGCAGCTTACCTCCCCGACTAGCGGGAATTCGTAATGAGCAGTTCTTC. Translating gives CASSLPPRLAGIRNEQFF.

This clone has just a few counts. This rearrangement joins TRBV25-1 to TRBJ2-5; D unclear. The DNA end is more similar to TRBJ2-7, so the J call may be wrong. Germline CDR1 reads MGHDK; CDR2 reads SYGVNS. The CDR3 runs to 13 residues. CDR3 DNA sequence: TGTGCCAGCAGTGGCCATGATCGCAACGAGCAGTACTTC. Protein sequence: CASSGHDRNEQYF.

The J gene is TRBJ2-3, the V gene TRBV4-1, with 11 bases lining up with TRBD2. Per germline, CDR1 MGHRA and CDR2 YSYEKL. Germline trimming cut 5 bases from V and 2 bases from J; bases unmatched to any gene: 6. This CDR3 is 16 amino acids long. The CDR3 DNA reads TGCGCCAGCAGCTTCAGACTAGCGGGATACACAGATACGCAGTATTTT. It is translated as CASSFRLAGYTDTQYF.

The table lists this clone with a few counts. The chain is built from TRBV7-2 and TRBJ2-1; tentative D call: TRBD2 (5 bases). This CDR3 is built from 14 residues. CDR1 SGHTA and CDR2 FQGNSA come from the germline V gene. The V end lost 8 bases, the J end lost 4 bases, and 15 bases lay between the germline ends. CDR3 sequence reads: CASPFGGSYNEQFF. The CDR3 DNA reads TGTGCCAGCCCATTTGGAGGTTCTTACAATGAGCAGTTCTTC.

The genes are TRBV6-5 and TRBJ2-1; D not certain. Germline lookup yields CDR1 MNHEY and CDR2 SVGAGI. CDR3 length: 15 residues. The ends were cut back, 2 bases at V and 4 bases at J, with 12 bases in the middle. The CDR3 region is CASSYGALSYNEQFF. CDR3 nucleotides: TGTGCCAGCAGTTACGGAGCCCTTTCTTACAATGAGCAGTTCTTC.

The chain joins TRBV28 to TRBJ2-5, with 10 positions matching TRBD1. Germline values: CDR1 MDHEN, CDR2 SYDVKM. CDR3 length: 15 residues. The ends lost 6 bases at V and 4 bases at J; junction bases unmatched: 8. The CDR3: CASRADWTGGETQYF. As DNA, the CDR3 is TGTGCCAGCAGGGCTGACTGGACAGGGGGAGAGACCCAGTACTTC.

This clone has just a few counts. The chain employs TRBV29-1 and TRBJ2-3; the D gene is possibly TRBD2 (7 bases). Trimming stripped 8 bases from V and 1 base from J, with 16 bases between. The germline V gene encodes CDR1 SQVTM and CDR2 ANQGSEA. The CDR3 is 14 amino acids. CDR3 protein: CSSGGGQGTDTQYF. The CDR3 DNA reads TGCAGCTCTGGGGGGGGCCAGGGCACAGATACGCAGTATTTT.